The 22 T cell receptor beta chains in this list originate from one sample, sequenced in a study of blood T cell repertoires in COVID-19. This table comes from immunoSEQ multiplex PCR, and its TCRdb copy is limited to in-frame clones, with some not included. The sample includes 95,000 to 100,000 clones, 81% of them seen just once. The sample consisted of peripheral blood. The receptors originated from a woman aged 80 or over with acute or convalescent COVID-19.

The genes are TRBV7-2 and TRBJ1-4; 8 bases match TRBD1. Trimming cost V 1 base and J 8 bases; bases outside gene matches: 9. From germline, CDR1 is SGHTA and CDR2 FQGNSA. The CDR3 contains 16 residues. The CDR3 loop reads CASSLVRTGTGEKLFF. CDR3 bases: TGTGCCAGCAGCTTAGTAAGGACAGGGACCGGGGAAAAACTGTTTTTT. The full variable domain, in which reference TRBV7-2 and TRBJ1-4 provide the parts outside the CDR3, is GAGVSQSPSNKVTEKGKDVELRCDPISGHTALYWYRQSLGQGLEFLIYFQGNSAPDKSGLPSDRFSAERTGGSVSTLTIQRTQQEDSAVYLCASSLVRTGTGEKLFFGSGTQLSVL.

The V call is TRBV5-1, the J call TRBJ1-1; D is ambiguous. V was clipped by 0 bases and J by 1 base, with 7 bases between them. The CDR3 totals 14 residues. Germline CDR1 SGHRS, CDR2 YFSETQ. This CDR3 is CASSLVQRNTEAFF. CDR3 nucleotide sequence: TGCGCCAGCAGCTTGGTACAGAGGAACACTGAAGCTTTCTTT.

This chain connects TRBV3-1 (or the pseudogene TRBV3-2) to TRBJ1-2; D might be TRBD1 (5 bases). Deletions cut 1 base from V and 3 bases from J, with 12 bases between. The CDR3 is 15 amino acids. Germline V gene sequence: CDR1 LGHDT, CDR2 YNNKEL (reference sequence). CDR3 in amino acids: CASSQAPTAYYGYTF. CDR3 in DNA: TGTGCCAGCAGCCAAGCCCCGACAGCCTACTATGGCTACACCTTC.

A remark on this clone: This sample includes further DNA sequences coding for the same CDR3. The rearrangement links TRBV4-3 to TRBJ2-5; perhaps TRBD1 as D (7 bases). The germline gives CDR1 LGHNA, CDR2 YSLEER. The CDR3 spans 14 residues. V dropped 1 base and J dropped 4 bases, with 10 bases sitting between them. The CDR3 region has the DNA TGCGCCAGCAGCCAAGGACAGGGAGGAGAGACCCAGTACTTC. Residues: CASSQGQGGETQYF.

The chain couples TRBV6-5 to TRBJ2-5; TRBD2 matches 14 bases. The V gene's germline CDR1 is MNHEY and CDR2 SVGAGI. The CDR3 extends over 14 amino acids. V lost 7 bases to trimming and J lost 13 bases; unmatched junction nucleotides: 11. CDR3 amino acids: CASTPKTSGGAPYF. CDR3 in DNA: TGTGCCAGCACCCCGAAGACTAGCGGGGGGGCCCCGTACTTC.

The chain combines TRBV5-1 with TRBJ2-5; perhaps TRBD2 as D (6 bases). The CDR3 contains 14 residues. Germline V gives CDR1 SGHRS, CDR2 YFSETQ. V was trimmed by 1 base and J by 4 bases, leaving 11 bases between them. The CDR3 coding sequence is TGCGCCAGCAGCTTGTCGGGGGTAGCAGAGACCCAGTACTTC. It is translated as CASSLSGVAETQYF.

V and J are TRBV5-5 and TRBJ2-7; perhaps TRBD1 as D (6 bases). There are 15 residues in the CDR3. V was clipped by 4 bases and J by 2 bases, with 16 bases between them. Germline V CDR1 and CDR2: SGHKS, YYEKEE (reference sequence). The CDR3 protein is CASSRSGQTTYEQYF. CDR3 nucleotides: TGTGCCAGCAGCAGGTCCGGACAGACAACCTACGAGCAGTACTTC.

The V gene is TRBV28, the J gene TRBJ2-2; D remains ambiguous. Per germline, CDR1 MDHEN and CDR2 SYDVKM. V lost 6 bases, J lost 7 bases, and 15 bases lay in between. The CDR3 is made up of 14 amino acids. This CDR3 is CASSPSQVRGELFF. The CDR3 nucleotides read TGTGCCAGCAGCCCGAGTCAGGTGCGCGGGGAGCTGTTTTTT.

The rearrangement uses TRBV19 and TRBJ1-3; D is ambiguous. Looked up from germline, CDR1 is LNHDA and CDR2 is SQIVND (reference sequence). CDR3 length equals 15 residues. V was clipped by 4 bases and J by 0 bases, with 10 bases between them. CDR3: CASSSRTDSGNTIYF. The CDR3 nucleotides are TGTGCCAGTAGTAGCCGGACTGACTCTGGAAACACCATATATTTT.

The CDR3 nucleotides read TGTGCCAGCAGTATTCAGGGGAATGGCTACACCTTC. Amino acids: CASSIQGNGYTF. The chain has TRBV2 and TRBJ1-2; maybe TRBD1 (6 bases). CDR3 size: 12 residues. Trimming pared 5 bases from V and 6 bases from J, leaving 10 bases between. Germline CDR1 reads SNHLY; CDR2 reads FYNNEI.

CDR3 sequence reads: CATTRGTGDTEAFF. The CDR3 nucleotides are TGTGCCACCACCCGAGGGACAGGGGACACTGAAGCTTTCTTT. J is TRBJ1-1 and V is TRBV24-1; 10 bases fit TRBD1. The CDR3 length is 14 residues. Germline loops: CDR1 KGHDR, CDR2 SFDVKD. V shed 8 bases, J shed 3 bases, and the junction held 5 bases outside the gene matches.

The sample holds a few counts of this clone. The same CDR3 can be traced to other DNA sequences in this sample. The gene calls are TRBV3-1 (or the pseudogene TRBV3-2) and TRBJ1-1; 7 nucleotides align to TRBD1. From germline, CDR1 is LGHDT and CDR2 YNNKEL (reference sequence). V lost 4 bases and J lost 4; bases outside the gene matches: 3. The CDR3 totals 13 residues. The DNA of the CDR3 is TGTGCCAGCAGCCGTCAGGGGGGCACTGAAGCTTTCTTT. It encodes CASSRQGGTEAFF.

The genes are TRBV6-5 and TRBJ1-5; possible D gene TRBD1, 6 bases. In germline, CDR1 is MNHEY, CDR2 SVGAGI. The CDR3 sequence is 14 residues long. Trimming cost V 4 bases and J 9 bases, with 16 bases left between them. The CDR3 nucleotides read TGTGCCAGCAGTTTTGGACAGTCCCAAGGGCCCCAGCATTTT. It codes for CASSFGQSQGPQHF.

J is TRBJ2-7 and V is TRBV18; TRBD1 is a possible D gene (6 bases). Trimming shortened V by 6 bases and J by 4 bases, and 10 bases separated the two germline ends. The CDR3 covers 12 residues. Germline CDR1 and CDR2: KGHSH and LQKENI. The CDR3, as DNA: TGTGCCAGCTCCCCTGACAGGTACGAGCAGTACTTC. Translating it yields CASSPDRYEQYF.

The rearrangement joins TRBV28 to TRBJ1-5; 9 positions agree with TRBD1. Unmatched junction bases numbered 8, after V lost 6 bases and J lost 2 bases. Germline values: CDR1 MDHEN, CDR2 SYDVKM. The CDR3 sequence is 16 residues long. The CDR3 sequence is CASRSQGAPGNQPQHF. As DNA, the CDR3 is TGTGCCAGCAGATCACAGGGGGCGCCTGGCAATCAGCCCCAGCATTTT.

The CDR3 sequence is CATKKGVAEQFF. CDR3 in DNA: TGTGCCACAAAAAAGGGGGTAGCTGAGCAGTTCTTC. This chain uses TRBV6-6 with TRBJ2-1; a possible D gene is TRBD1 (6 bases). This CDR3 contains 12 residues. V lost 10 bases to trimming and J lost 9 bases, with 16 bases between them. From germline, CDR1 is MNHNY and CDR2 SVGAGI (reference sequence).

This sequence joins TRBV6-2 or TRBV6-3 and TRBJ1-1; 11 positions agree with TRBD1. Germline assignment: CDR1 MNHEY and CDR2 SVGEGT. The CDR3 consists of 16 residues. V was clipped by 5 bases and J by 3 bases; unmatched bases: 8. The CDR3 spells CASSTRDRGSYTEAFF. The DNA of the CDR3 is TGTGCCAGCAGTACCCGGGACAGGGGGTCGTACACTGAAGCTTTCTTT.

This chain connects TRBV27 to TRBJ2-5; D possibly corresponds to TRBD1 (6 bases). The ends were cut back, 5 bases at V and 4 bases at J, with 17 bases in the middle. The CDR3 spans 15 residues. Germline V CDR1 and CDR2: MNHEY, SMNVEV (reference sequence). CDR3 nucleotide sequence: TGTGCCAGCAGTCGGACACAGGGATGGGGAGAGACCCAGTACTTC. It specifies CASSRTQGWGETQYF.

This clone was seen a handful of times. DNA for the CDR3: TGCGCCAGCAGCGTACGGGTCGGATCCTACGAGCAGTACTTC. Amino acid sequence: CASSVRVGSYEQYF. The rearrangement uses TRBV5-1 and TRBJ2-7; D gene uncertain. Germline lookup yields CDR1 SGHRS and CDR2 YFSETQ. This CDR3 region has 14 residues. The V end lost 4 bases, the J end lost 1 base, and 12 bases lay between the germline ends. The variable domain in full, with the rest retrieved from reference TRBV5-1 and TRBJ2-7, is KAGVTQTPRYLIKTRGQQVTLSCSPISGHRSVSWYQQTPGQGLQFLFEYFSETQRNKGNFPGRFSGRQFSNSRSEMNVSTLELGDSALYLCASSVRVGSYEQYFGPGTRLTVT.

The J gene is TRBJ2-1, the V gene TRBV18; D may be TRBD2 (5 bases). The CDR3 spans 16 residues. Germline CDR1 reads KGHSH; CDR2 reads LQKENI. V lost 0 bases, J lost 3 bases, and 12 bases lay in between. The CDR3 spells CASSPPNRGNYNEQFF. In DNA form, the CDR3 reads TGTGCCAGCTCACCACCGAATCGGGGAAACTACAATGAGCAGTTCTTC.

V and J are TRBV19 and TRBJ1-5, with TRBD1 matching 9 bases. This CDR3 is 14 amino acids long. J gave up 5 bases and V 5 bases, and 4 bases lay outside the gene matches. The germline V gene has CDR1 LNHDA and CDR2 SQIVND (reference sequence). CDR3 in amino acids: CASSGTGSHQPQHF. DNA of the CDR3: TGTGCCAGTAGTGGGACAGGGTCTCATCAGCCCCAGCATTTT.

The V call is TRBV7-2, the J call TRBJ1-1; D is unresolved. CDR3 length: 14 amino acids. Germline-derived CDR1 and CDR2 are SGHTA and FQGNSA. V lost 5 bases to trimming and J lost 3 bases, with 13 bases between them. The CDR3 region is CASSKGGPDTEAFF. DNA of the CDR3: TGTGCCAGCAGCAAGGGAGGCCCGGACACTGAAGCTTTCTTT.